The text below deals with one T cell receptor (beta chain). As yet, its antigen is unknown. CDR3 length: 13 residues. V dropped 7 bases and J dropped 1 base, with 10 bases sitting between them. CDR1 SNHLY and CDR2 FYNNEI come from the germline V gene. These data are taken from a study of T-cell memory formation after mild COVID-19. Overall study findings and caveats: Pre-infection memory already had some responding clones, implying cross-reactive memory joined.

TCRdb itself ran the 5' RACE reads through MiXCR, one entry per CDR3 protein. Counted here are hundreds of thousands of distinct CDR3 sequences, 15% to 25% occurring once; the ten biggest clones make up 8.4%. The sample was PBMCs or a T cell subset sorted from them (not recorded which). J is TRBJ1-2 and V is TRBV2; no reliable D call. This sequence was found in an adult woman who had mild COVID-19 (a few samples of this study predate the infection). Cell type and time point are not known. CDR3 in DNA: TGTGCCAGCAAGGTGGAAGTTAACTATGGCTACACCTTC. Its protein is CASKVEVNYGYTF.